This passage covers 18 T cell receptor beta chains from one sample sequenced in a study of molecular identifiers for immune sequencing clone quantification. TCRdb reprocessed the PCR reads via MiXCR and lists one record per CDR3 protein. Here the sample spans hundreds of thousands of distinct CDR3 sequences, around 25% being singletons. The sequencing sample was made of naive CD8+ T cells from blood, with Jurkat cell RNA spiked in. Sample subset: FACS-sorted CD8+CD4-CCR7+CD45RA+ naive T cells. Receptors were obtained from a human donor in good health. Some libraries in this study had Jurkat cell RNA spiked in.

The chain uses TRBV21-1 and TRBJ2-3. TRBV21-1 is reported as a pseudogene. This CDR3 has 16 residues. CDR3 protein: CASSKVVLASADTQYF. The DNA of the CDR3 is TGTGCCAGCAGCAAAGTAGTTCTGGCCAGCGCAGATACGCAGTATTTT.

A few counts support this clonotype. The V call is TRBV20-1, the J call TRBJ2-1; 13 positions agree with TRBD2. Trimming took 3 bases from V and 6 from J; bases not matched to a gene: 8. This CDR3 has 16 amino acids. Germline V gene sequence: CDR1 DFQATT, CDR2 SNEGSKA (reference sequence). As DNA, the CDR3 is TGCAGTGCTAGCACTAGCGGGGGGGAAACTGGCAATGAGCAGTTCTTC. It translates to CSASTSGGETGNEQFF.

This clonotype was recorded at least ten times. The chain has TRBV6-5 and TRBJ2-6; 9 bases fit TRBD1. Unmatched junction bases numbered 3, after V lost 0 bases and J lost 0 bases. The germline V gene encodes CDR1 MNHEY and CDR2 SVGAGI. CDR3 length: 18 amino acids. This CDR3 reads CASSYSGTGFSGANVLTF. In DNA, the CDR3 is TGTGCCAGCAGTTACTCCGGGACAGGGTTCTCTGGGGCCAACGTCCTGACTTTC.

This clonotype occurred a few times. This CDR3 is CASSFVMGTHETQYF. In DNA form, the CDR3 reads TGTGCCAGCAGTTTTGTAATGGGGACGCACGAGACCCAGTACTTC. The V gene is TRBV12-3 or TRBV12-4, the J gene TRBJ2-5, with D tentatively TRBD1 or TRBD2 (5 bases each). The CDR3 has 15 residues. V lost 3 bases and J 5 bases, leaving 16 bases between the germline ends.

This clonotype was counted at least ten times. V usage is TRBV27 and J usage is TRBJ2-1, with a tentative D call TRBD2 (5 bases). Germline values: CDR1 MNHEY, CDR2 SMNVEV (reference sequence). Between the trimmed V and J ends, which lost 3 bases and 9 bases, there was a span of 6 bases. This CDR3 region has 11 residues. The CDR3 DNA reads TGTGCCAGCAGTTTCGGGGTTGAGCAGTTCTTC. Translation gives CASSFGVEQFF.

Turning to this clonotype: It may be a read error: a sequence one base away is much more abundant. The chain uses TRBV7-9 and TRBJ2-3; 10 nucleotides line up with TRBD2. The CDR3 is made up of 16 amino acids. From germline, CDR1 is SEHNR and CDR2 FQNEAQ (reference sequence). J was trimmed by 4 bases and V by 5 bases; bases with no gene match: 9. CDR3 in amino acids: CASSPGLAESADTQYF. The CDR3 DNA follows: TGTGCCAGCAGCCCAGGACTAGCGGAGAGCGCAGATACGCAGTATTTT.

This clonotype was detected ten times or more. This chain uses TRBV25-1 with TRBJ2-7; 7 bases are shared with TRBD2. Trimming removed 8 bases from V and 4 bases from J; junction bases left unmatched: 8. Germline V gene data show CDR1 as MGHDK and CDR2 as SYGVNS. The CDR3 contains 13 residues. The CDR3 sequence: CASRGRGGYEQYF. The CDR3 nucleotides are TGTGCCAGCCGGGGGAGGGGAGGGTACGAGCAGTACTTC.

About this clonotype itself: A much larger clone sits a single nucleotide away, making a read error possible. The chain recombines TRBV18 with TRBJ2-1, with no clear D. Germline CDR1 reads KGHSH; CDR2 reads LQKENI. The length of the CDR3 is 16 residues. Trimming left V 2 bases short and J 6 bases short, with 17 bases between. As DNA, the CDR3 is TGTGCCAGCTCACCATCAACCCCGGCCCCCTCCAATGAGCAGTTCTTC. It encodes CASSPSTPAPSNEQFF.

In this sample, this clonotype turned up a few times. The CDR3 DNA is TGTGCCAGTAGACAGGGTCATGAAAAACTGTTTTTT. It codes for CASRQGHEKLFF. This chain uses TRBV19 with TRBJ1-4; D is possibly TRBD1 (6 bases). The CDR3 runs 12 residues. Germline lookup yields CDR1 LNHDA and CDR2 SQIVND (reference sequence). V was shortened by 6 bases and J by 6 bases, with 8 bases between the two germline ends. Combining the CDR3 with reference TRBV19 and TRBJ1-4 gives the whole variable domain DGGITQSPKYLFRKEGQNVTLSCEQNLNHDAMYWYRQDPGQGLRLIYYSQIVNDFQKGDIAEGYSVSREKKESFPLTVTSAQKNPTAFYLCASRQGHEKLFFGSGTQLSVL.

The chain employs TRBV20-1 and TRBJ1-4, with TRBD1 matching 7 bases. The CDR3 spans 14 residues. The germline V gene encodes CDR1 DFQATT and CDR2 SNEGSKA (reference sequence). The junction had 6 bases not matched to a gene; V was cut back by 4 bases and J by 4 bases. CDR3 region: CSAKGAAVNEKLFF. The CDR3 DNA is TGCAGTGCTAAGGGGGCGGCCGTTAATGAAAAACTGTTTTTT.

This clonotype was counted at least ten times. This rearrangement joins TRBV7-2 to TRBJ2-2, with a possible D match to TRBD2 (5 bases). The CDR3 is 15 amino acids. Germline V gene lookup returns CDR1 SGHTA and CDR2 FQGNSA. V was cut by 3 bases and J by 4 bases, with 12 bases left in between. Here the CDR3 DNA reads TGTGCCAGCAGCTTTGGCCCCCGGGGCACCGGGGAGCTGTTTTTT. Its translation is CASSFGPRGTGELFF.

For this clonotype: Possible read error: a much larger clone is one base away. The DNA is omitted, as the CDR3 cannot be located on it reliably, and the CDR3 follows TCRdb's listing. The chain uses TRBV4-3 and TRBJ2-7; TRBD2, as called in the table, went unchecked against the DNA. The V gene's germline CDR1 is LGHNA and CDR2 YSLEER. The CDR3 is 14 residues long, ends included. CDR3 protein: CASSPFAGGSEQNF.

CDR3 DNA sequence: TGTGCCAGCACCCCCTTGCCAGGGGCCTACAATGAGCAGTTCTTC. It encodes CASTPLPGAYNEQFF. The chain is built from TRBV7-9 and TRBJ2-1; the D gene is possibly TRBD1 (6 bases). The CDR3 is 15 amino acids. V dropped 7 bases and J dropped 2 bases, with 15 bases sitting between them. Germline CDR1 and CDR2: SEHNR and FQNEAQ (reference sequence).

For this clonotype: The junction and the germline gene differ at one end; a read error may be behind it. The CDR3 sequence is CRARYWYNADTQYF. CDR3 in DNA: TGCAGAGCTAGATATTGGTATAATGCAGATACGCAGTATTTT. J is TRBJ2-3 and V is TRBV20-1; D is unresolved. The CDR3 has 14 residues. Germline V lookup: CDR1 DFQATT, CDR2 SNEGSKA (reference sequence).

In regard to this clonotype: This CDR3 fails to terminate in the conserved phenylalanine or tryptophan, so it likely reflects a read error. CDR3 sequence: CASLAEARNEQFS. CDR3 coding DNA: TGTGCCAGCCTGGCAGAAGCGAGGAATGAGCAGTTCTCC. The V call is TRBV12-3 or TRBV12-4, the J call TRBJ2-1; D is undetermined. CDR3 length: 13 amino acids. V lost 8 bases to trimming and J lost 7 bases, with 15 bases between them.

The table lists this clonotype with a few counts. The CDR3 DNA sequence: TGTGCCTGGAGTGCGGGTTGGAGCAATCAGCCCCAGCATTTT. Its translation: CAWSAGWSNQPQHF. The chain couples TRBV30 to TRBJ1-5; no firm D call. Trimming left V 1 base short and J 1 base short, with 8 bases between. The germline gives CDR1 GTSNPN, CDR2 SVGIG (reference sequence). The CDR3 covers 14 residues.

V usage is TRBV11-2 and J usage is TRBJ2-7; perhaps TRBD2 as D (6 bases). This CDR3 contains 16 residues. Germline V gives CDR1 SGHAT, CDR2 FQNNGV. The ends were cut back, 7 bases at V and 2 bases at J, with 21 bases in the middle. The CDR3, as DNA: TGTGCCAGCACCTCCTTGGAGGGGTCAACTGCCTACGAGCAGTACTTC. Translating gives CASTSLEGSTAYEQYF.

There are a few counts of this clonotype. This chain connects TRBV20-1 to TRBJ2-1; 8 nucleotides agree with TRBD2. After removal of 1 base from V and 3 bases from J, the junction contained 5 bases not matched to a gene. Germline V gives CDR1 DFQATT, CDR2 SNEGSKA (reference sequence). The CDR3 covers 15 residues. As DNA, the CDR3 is TGCAGTGCTAGAGGGGCGGGGGGCCGCTACAATGAGCAGTTCTTC. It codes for CSARGAGGRYNEQFF.